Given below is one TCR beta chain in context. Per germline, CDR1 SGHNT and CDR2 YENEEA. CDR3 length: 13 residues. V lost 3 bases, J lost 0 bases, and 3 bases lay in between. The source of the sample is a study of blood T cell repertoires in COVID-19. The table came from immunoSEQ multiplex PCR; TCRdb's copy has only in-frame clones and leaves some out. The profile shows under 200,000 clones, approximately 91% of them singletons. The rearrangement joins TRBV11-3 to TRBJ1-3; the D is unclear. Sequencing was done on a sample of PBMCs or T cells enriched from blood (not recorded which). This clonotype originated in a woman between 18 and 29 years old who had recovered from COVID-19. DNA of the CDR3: TGTGCCAGCAGCTTGTACTCTGGAAACACCATATATTTT. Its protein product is CASSLYSGNTIYF.